These T cell receptor beta chains were read from a single sample in a study of shared clonotypes between healthy human individuals. TCRdb's table, derived via immunoSEQ multiplex PCR, lists solely in-frame clones and lacks some. The sample includes a few million clones, 85% to 95% of them seen just once. Sequencing was done on a sample of naive CD8+ T cells from PBMCs. The receptors were sampled from a man in his late teens or twenties in good health. Some clones in this sample may be carry-over from other donors' samples. The CDR3 runs from the conserved cysteine through the conserved F or W. Fields, in order: J gene, CDR3 length, V gene, CDR3 protein.

j_call: TRBJ2-2
cdr3_length: 15
v_call: TRBV11-1
cdr3_aa: CASSFWRDQPGELFF

j_call: TRBJ1-5
cdr3_length: 16
v_call: TRBV28
cdr3_aa: CASSLFWGVDEQPQHF

j_call: TRBJ2-7
cdr3_length: 17
v_call: TRBV13
cdr3_aa: CASSSMTGKGLPYEQYF

j_call: TRBJ1-1
cdr3_length: 13
v_call: TRBV9
cdr3_aa: CASSGDRSTEAFF

j_call: TRBJ2-1
cdr3_length: 17
v_call: TRBV27
cdr3_aa: CASRRGTSGSFRNEQFF

j_call: TRBJ2-2
cdr3_length: 14
v_call: TRBV27
cdr3_aa: CASSLDSNTGELFF

j_call: TRBJ1-1
cdr3_length: 15
v_call: TRBV29-1
cdr3_aa: CSAELHREMGAEAFF

j_call: TRBJ2-1
cdr3_length: 17
v_call: TRBV7-9
cdr3_aa: CASSFPTAGTSNNEQFF

j_call: TRBJ1-2
cdr3_length: 14
v_call: TRBV27
cdr3_aa: CASSLSSGGGGYTF

j_call: TRBJ2-6
cdr3_length: 17
v_call: TRBV27
cdr3_aa: CASSSTGVFSGANVLTF

j_call: TRBJ1-2
cdr3_length: 15
v_call: TRBV27
cdr3_aa: CASSPLRTGTYGYTF

j_call: TRBJ2-5
cdr3_length: 16
v_call: TRBV4-1
cdr3_aa: CASSQLLAGNGETQYF

j_call: TRBJ2-7
cdr3_length: 14
v_call: TRBV19
cdr3_aa: CASSIRDRGQGQYF

j_call: TRBJ1-5
cdr3_length: 15
v_call: TRBV15
cdr3_aa: CATSRVDTGEQPQHF

j_call: TRBJ2-7
cdr3_length: 14
v_call: TRBV27
cdr3_aa: CASSLGAGPHEQYF

j_call: TRBJ2-7
cdr3_length: 13
v_call: TRBV7-6
cdr3_aa: CASSLGRSYEQYF

j_call: TRBJ1-5
cdr3_length: 13
v_call: TRBV27
cdr3_aa: CASSLQVRQPQHF

j_call: TRBJ2-7
cdr3_length: 14
v_call: TRBV29-1
cdr3_aa: CSVGSTSGIYEQYF

j_call: TRBJ1-5
cdr3_length: 12
v_call: TRBV2
cdr3_aa: CASSWGGPAQHF

j_call: TRBJ2-4
cdr3_length: 14
v_call: TRBV28
cdr3_aa: CASSLLGEENIQYF

j_call: TRBJ2-2
cdr3_length: 16
v_call: TRBV7-6
cdr3_aa: CASSFRPAPNTGELFF

j_call: TRBJ2-5
cdr3_length: 16
v_call: TRBV15
cdr3_aa: CATSEAPTGHQETQYF

j_call: TRBJ2-7
cdr3_length: 15
v_call: TRBV18
cdr3_aa: CASSLPTSVAYEQYF

j_call: TRBJ2-1
cdr3_length: 12
v_call: TRBV27
cdr3_aa: CASSLDGWEQFF

j_call: TRBJ2-3
cdr3_length: 15
v_call: TRBV19
cdr3_aa: CASSERLASTDTQYF

j_call: TRBJ1-5
cdr3_length: 14
v_call: TRBV5-8
cdr3_aa: CASSPRSGDQPQHF

j_call: TRBJ2-1
cdr3_length: 11
v_call: TRBV28
cdr3_aa: CASSSFNEQFF

j_call: TRBJ2-3
cdr3_length: 13
v_call: TRBV27
cdr3_aa: CASSLTATDTQYF

j_call: TRBJ1-3
cdr3_length: 15
v_call: TRBV27
cdr3_aa: CASSWDGAPGNTIYF